This T cell receptor beta chain was recorded in a study of CD8 T cells in ankylosing spondylitis. Notes on the study in general: Significantly higher representation of disease-linked clones was reported for matched ankylosing spondylitis synovial fluid. Roughly eight highly homologous variants made up a TCR beta motif that seemed to typify ankylosing spondylitis blood. Disease-linked clones bore a CD8+ phenotype and were relatively rare in peripheral blood.

A note on this clonotype: Its antigen is currently unknown.

TCRdb re-derived calls from the 5' RACE reads in MiXCR, one entry per CDR3 protein. The profile shows roughly 470,000 distinct CDR3 sequences, 20% to 30% of them singletons. V gave up 7 bases and J gave up 2 bases, with 11 bases separating them. The CDR3 sequence is 12 residues long. CDR1 is DFQATT, CDR2 SNEGSKA, per germline (reference sequence). The rearrangement links TRBV20-1 to TRBJ1-2; perhaps TRBD1 as D (6 bases). The receptor was derived from a male donor with ankylosing spondylitis. Sequenced material: blood, either unsorted or a sorted T cell fraction (not recorded which). The CDR3 DNA sequence: TGCAGTGTCCTCAGGGGAAACTATGGCTACACCTTC. It yields the protein CSVLRGNYGYTF.